This TCR beta chain was obtained from a study of T cells after posttransplantation cyclophosphamide. General study results and limits: TRB clonality was highly associated with recipient CMV seropositivity and reactivation. Later blood repertoires were often dominated by clones from the donor CD8+ memory compartment. TRB overlap between skin or GI tissue T cells and blood was limited.

Method: immunoSEQ multiplex PCR; TCRdb's copy keeps in-frame clones and lacks some. The sample contains about 16,000 clones, around 94% of which appear only once. Worth noting for this clone: Its antigen remains unknown.

Cells defined as naive were viable CD3+CD4+ or CD3+CD8+ and CCR7+CD45RA+CD45RO-CD95-CD27+CD28+. Peripheral blood was collected from the related graft donor on the marrow donation day. Looked up from germline, CDR1 is SGHAT and CDR2 is FQDESV (reference sequence). Trimming cost V 2 bases and J 4 bases, with 5 bases left between them. The CDR3 runs 12 residues. J is TRBJ1-1 and V is TRBV11-1; D is unclear. The TCR sequence derives from a woman aged 45-65 years in good health and a related stem cell transplant donor. Sequencing was done on a sample of naive CD4+ T cells sorted from blood. CDR3 sequence: CASSLRGTEAFF. The CDR3 region has the DNA TGTGCCAGCAGCTTACGGGGCACTGAAGCTTTCTTT.